These 8 T cell receptor beta chains share one sample of origin, sequenced in a study of T cell repertoires in cytomegalovirus infection. The antigens these receptors bind are not known. MiXCR, applied by TCRdb to the reads, yields one record per CDR3 protein. The profile shows around 300,000 distinct CDR3 sequences, under 25% of them singletons. The specimen was cultured PBMCs, collected from culture after CMV antigen stimulation. These receptors all come from a human donor in good health (CMV status not recorded). Some clones in this sample may be carry-over from other donors' samples.

The V gene is TRBV7-8, the J gene TRBJ1-1, with TRBD1 as a possible D gene (5 bases). V dropped 5 bases and J dropped 2 bases, with 12 bases sitting between them. This CDR3 comprises 14 residues. Looked up from germline, CDR1 is SGHVS and CDR2 is FQNEAQ. This chain's CDR3 is CASSAQTANTEAFF. In DNA, the CDR3 is TGTGCCAGCAGCGCCCAGACAGCTAACACTGAAGCTTTCTTT.

This sequence joins TRBV24-1 and TRBJ2-3; 12 positions agree with TRBD2. This CDR3 has 17 residues. Looked up from germline, CDR1 is KGHDR and CDR2 is SFDVKD. J was trimmed by 3 bases and V by 3 bases; bases with no gene match: 6. The CDR3 DNA reads as TGTGCCACCAGTGATGTGACTAGCGGGAGCGGGACAGATACGCAGTATTTT. It specifies CATSDVTSGSGTDTQYF.

The chain is built from TRBV28 and TRBJ2-3; 8 positions match TRBD1. This CDR3 has 14 amino acids. The germline gives CDR1 MDHEN, CDR2 SYDVKM. Trimming took 5 bases from V and 5 from J; bases not matched to a gene: 6. The CDR3 loop is CASSRTGWGDTQYF. CDR3 nucleotide sequence: TGTGCCAGCAGTCGGACAGGGTGGGGAGATACGCAGTATTTT.

The chain has TRBV28 and TRBJ2-1, with D possibly TRBD2 on 6 matching bases. Germline V gives CDR1 MDHEN, CDR2 SYDVKM. Trimming removed 3 bases from V and 4 bases from J, with 10 bases in between. The CDR3 sequence is 14 residues long. This CDR3 reads CASSFAREYNEQFF. CDR3 in DNA: TGTGCCAGCAGTTTTGCACGGGAGTACAATGAGCAGTTCTTC.

J is TRBJ2-2 and V is TRBV20-1; D is perhaps TRBD1 (5 bases). Trimming removed 1 base at V and 1 base at J, with 16 bases between. Germline V lookup: CDR1 DFQATT, CDR2 SNEGSKA (reference sequence). The CDR3 loop spans 17 amino acids. CDR3 DNA sequence: TGCAGTGCTAGAGGGTGGGGTCGGCAGGGGAACACCGGGGAGCTGTTTTTT. It specifies CSARGWGRQGNTGELFF.

The table lists this clonotype with many counts. This chain links TRBV27 with TRBJ1-2, with 8 bases fitting TRBD1. Germline V gene lookup returns CDR1 MNHEY and CDR2 SMNVEV (reference sequence). CDR3 length: 14 residues. J was trimmed by 4 bases and V by 2 bases; bases with no gene match: 3. The CDR3 region is CASSLRGQGYGYTF. CDR3 coding DNA: TGTGCCAGCAGTTTACGTGGACAGGGCTATGGCTACACCTTC.

The V call is TRBV6-2 or TRBV6-3, the J call TRBJ2-7, with 10 bases matching TRBD1. The V and J ends lost 6 bases and 2 bases, in that order; junction bases with no gene match: 4. Germline CDR1 MNHEY, CDR2 SVGEGT. This CDR3 is 14 amino acids long. CDR3 bases: TGTGCCAGCAGGGGACAGGGGAAACCCTACGAGCAGTACGTC. The encoded protein is CASRGQGKPYEQYV.

The chain has TRBV7-6 and TRBJ2-1; possibly TRBD2 for D (6 bases). Germline CDR1 is SGHVS and CDR2 is FNYEAQ. V shed 5 bases and J shed 0 bases, with 14 bases lying between them. The CDR3 consists of 16 residues. The CDR3, as DNA: TGTGCCAGCAGCCGCCTCAGCGGGTGCTCCTACAATGAGCAGTTCTTC. Amino acid sequence: CASSRLSGCSYNEQFF.